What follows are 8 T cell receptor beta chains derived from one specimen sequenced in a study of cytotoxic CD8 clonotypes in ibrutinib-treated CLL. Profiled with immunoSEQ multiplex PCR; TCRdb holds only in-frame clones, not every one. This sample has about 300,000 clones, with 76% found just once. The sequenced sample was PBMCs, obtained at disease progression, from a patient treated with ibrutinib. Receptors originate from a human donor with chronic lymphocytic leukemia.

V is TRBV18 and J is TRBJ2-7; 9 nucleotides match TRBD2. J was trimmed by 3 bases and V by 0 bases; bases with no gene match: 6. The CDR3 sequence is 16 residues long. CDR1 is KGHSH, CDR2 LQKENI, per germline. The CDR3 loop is CASSPPVGGRVYEQYF. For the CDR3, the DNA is TGTGCCAGCTCACCACCGGTGGGCGGGAGGGTCTACGAGCAGTACTTC.

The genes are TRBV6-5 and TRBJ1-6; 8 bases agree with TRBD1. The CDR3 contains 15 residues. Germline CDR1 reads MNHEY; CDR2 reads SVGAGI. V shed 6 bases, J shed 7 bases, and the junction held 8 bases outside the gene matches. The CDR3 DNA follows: TGTGCCAGCAGAACGAGGACAGGGAAGAATTCACCCCTCCACTTT. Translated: CASRTRTGKNSPLHF.

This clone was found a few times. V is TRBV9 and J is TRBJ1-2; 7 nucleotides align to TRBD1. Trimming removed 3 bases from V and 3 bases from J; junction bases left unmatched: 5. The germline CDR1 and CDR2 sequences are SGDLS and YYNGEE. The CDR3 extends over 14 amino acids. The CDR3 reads CASSATGPHYGYTF. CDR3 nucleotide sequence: TGTGCCAGCAGCGCGACAGGGCCTCACTATGGCTACACCTTC. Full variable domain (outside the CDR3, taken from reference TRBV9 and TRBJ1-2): DSGVTQTPKHLITATGQRVTLRCSPRSGDLSVYWYQQSLDQGLQFLIQYYNGEERAKGNILERFSAQQFPDLHSELNLSSLELGDSALYFCASSATGPHYGYTFGSGTRLTVV.

This chain's CDR3 is CASSLIGTGSGYTF. The CDR3 coding sequence is TGTGCCAGCAGTTTAATCGGGACAGGGAGCGGCTACACCTTC. The gene calls are TRBV27 and TRBJ1-2, with 9 bases identical to TRBD1. The junction had 6 bases not matched to a gene; V was cut back by 2 bases and J by 8 bases. This CDR3 has 14 residues. Germline-derived CDR1 and CDR2 are MNHEY and SMNVEV (reference sequence).

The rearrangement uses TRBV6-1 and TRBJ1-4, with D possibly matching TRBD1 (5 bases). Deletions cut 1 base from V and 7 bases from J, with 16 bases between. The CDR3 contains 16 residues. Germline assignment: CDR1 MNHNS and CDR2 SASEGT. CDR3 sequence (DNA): TGTGCCAGCAGTGAAGGTCGATGGGGGACCGGTGAAAAACTGTTTTTT. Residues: CASSEGRWGTGEKLFF.

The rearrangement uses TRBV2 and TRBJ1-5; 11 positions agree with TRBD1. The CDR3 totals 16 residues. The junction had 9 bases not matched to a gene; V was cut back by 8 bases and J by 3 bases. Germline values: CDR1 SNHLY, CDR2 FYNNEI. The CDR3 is CASRPGTGGYNQPQHF. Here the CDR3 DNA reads TGTGCCAGCCGACCCGGGACAGGGGGTTACAATCAGCCCCAGCATTTT.

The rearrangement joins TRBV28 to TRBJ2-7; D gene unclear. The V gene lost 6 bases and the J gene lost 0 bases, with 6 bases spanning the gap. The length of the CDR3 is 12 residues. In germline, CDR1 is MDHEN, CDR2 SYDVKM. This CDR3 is CASRRYSYEQYF. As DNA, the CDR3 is TGTGCCAGCAGACGATACTCCTACGAGCAGTACTTC.

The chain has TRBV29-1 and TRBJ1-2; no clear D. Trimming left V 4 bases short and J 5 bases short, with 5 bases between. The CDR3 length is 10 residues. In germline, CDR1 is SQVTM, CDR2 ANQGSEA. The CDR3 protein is CSVGNYGYTF. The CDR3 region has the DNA TGCAGCGTTGGGAATTATGGCTACACCTTC. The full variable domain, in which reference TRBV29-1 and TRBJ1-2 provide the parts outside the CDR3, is SAVISQKPSRDICQRGTSLTIQCQVDSQVTMMFWYRQQPGQSLTLIATANQGSEATYESGFVIDKFPISRPNLTFSTLTVSNMSPEDSSIYLCSVGNYGYTFGSGTRLTVV.